This T cell receptor (beta chain) derives from a study of PD-L1 blockade in urothelial cancer. Study-wide results and limits: Where pretreatment blood TCR clonality fell below the median, better survival was predicted.

On this clone: Its antigen is unknown.

As to time point: pretreatment peripheral blood. CDR1 and CDR2 from the germline V gene are LGHNA and YNFKEQ. Trimming removed 0 bases from V and 1 base from J, with 6 bases in between. The CDR3 spans 15 residues. The method was immunoSEQ multiplex PCR; TCRdb's version includes in-frame clones alone and lacks a portion of them. The sample lists about 72,000 clones, approximately 84% seen once, with 14% to 15% in the top ten. This sequence was found in a man aged 60-69 years with urothelial cancer. The source was PBMCs, collected around atezolizumab (anti-PD-L1) treatment. The gene calls are TRBV4-2 and TRBJ2-2; D unclear. The CDR3 here is CASSQDGQNTGELFF. The CDR3 nucleotides are TGTGCCAGCAGCCAAGATGGGCAGAACACCGGGGAGCTGTTTTTT.